The entry that follows covers one T cell receptor (beta chain) sequence. As yet, its antigen is unknown. Produced via immunoSEQ multiplex PCR; TCRdb's table is partial and in-frame only. Here the sample spans approximately 92,000 clones, about 91% being singletons. The CDR3 loop spans 15 amino acids. Germline assignment: CDR1 LGHDT and CDR2 YNNKEL (reference sequence). V lost 4 bases to trimming and J lost 4 bases; unmatched junction nucleotides: 7. This entry belongs to a study of T cell responses to AZD1222 COVID-19 vaccine. As for the study in general: Second-dose intervals near 4 or 12 weeks were combined.

Whole-study findings and limits: In a largely white British group with more females than males, clonal diversity was possibly underestimated. Seropositive at baseline were only a handful of AZD1222 recipients.

J is TRBJ1-1 and V is TRBV3-1 (or the pseudogene TRBV3-2), with 9 bases fitting TRBD1. Sequences were derived from peripheral blood, sampled on day 0 of AZD1222 vaccination. This clonotype was obtained from an adult in good health. The CDR3 loop reads CASSPYDRGITEAFF. DNA for the CDR3: TGTGCCAGCAGCCCCTATGACAGGGGGATCACTGAAGCTTTCTTT.